This TCR beta chain was captured by sequencing in a study of response to subunit inactivated influenza vaccine. Study-level findings and limits: Authors proposed each seasonal influenza vaccination draws in few new T cells.

The CDR3 is 15 amino acids. V lost 6 bases, J lost 6 bases, and 13 bases stayed unmatched. Germline-derived CDR1 and CDR2 are MNHNS and SASEGT. With regard to this clonotype: The antigen is undetermined.

TCRdb re-called the RT-PCR reads with MiXCR, one entry per CDR3 protein. The data hold around 790,000 distinct CDR3 sequences, with around 20% observed a single time. The source was PBMCs from blood, collected roughly 5 days after vaccination. The chain links TRBV6-1 to TRBJ2-7; 8 nucleotides match TRBD1. The sequence was obtained from a man aged 45-65 years who received an inactivated influenza vaccine. The CDR3, as DNA: TGTGCCAGCAGAAGAGATCAGGGGGCGATTCGCGAGCAGTACTTC. The encoded protein is CASRRDQGAIREQYF.